These T cell receptor beta chains were read from a single sample in a study of blood T cell repertoires in COVID-19. TCRdb's table, derived via immunoSEQ multiplex PCR, lists solely in-frame clones and lacks some. The sample carries about 40,000 clones, roughly 80% recorded once. The sample taken for sequencing was peripheral blood. These receptor sequences come from a human donor with acute or convalescent COVID-19. The donor label of this sample is uncertain. Each CDR3 is given with its conserved first and last residue.

J: TRBJ2-3
length: 18
V: TRBV5-1
CDR3: CASSSGTSGRASTDTQYF

J: TRBJ2-3
length: 18
V: TRBV10-2
CDR3: CASSNSSGGAYRTDTQYF

J: TRBJ1-6
length: 15
V: TRBV2
CDR3: CASRENPGENSPLHF

J: TRBJ1-2
length: 15
V: TRBV28
CDR3: CASSSPGRGYYGYTF

J: TRBJ1-1
length: 14
V: TRBV18
CDR3: CASSPLGAIAEAFF

J: TRBJ2-3
length: 15
V: TRBV7-2
CDR3: CASSTTMSHTDTQYF

J: TRBJ2-7
length: 11
V: TRBV28
CDR3: CASSLAGEDYF

J: TRBJ2-7
length: 13
V: TRBV2
CDR3: CASSGGQGYEQYF

J: TRBJ2-2
length: 17
V: TRBV6-1
CDR3: CASSEGTSGPNTGELFF

J: TRBJ2-1
length: 13
V: TRBV27
CDR3: CASFGTSYHEQFF

J: TRBJ2-7
length: 12
V: TRBV5-5
CDR3: CASSSTTYEQYF

J: TRBJ1-6
length: 15
V: TRBV27
CDR3: CASSLSLLGGSPLHF

J: TRBJ2-1
length: 15
V: TRBV4-2
CDR3: CASSRPADQRNEQFF

J: TRBJ2-1
length: 21
V: TRBV7-8
CDR3: CASSHGLAGQIFSPTYNEQFF

J: TRBJ2-5
length: 15
V: TRBV5-1
CDR3: CASSLGGVAQETQYF

J: TRBJ1-6
length: 16
V: TRBV5-1
CDR3: CASSLRQGPTYSPLHF

J: TRBJ2-7
length: 12
V: TRBV12-3/TRBV12-4
CDR3: CASSRRAYEQYF

J: TRBJ2-7
length: 15
V: TRBV28
CDR3: CASSLSGSMRDEQYF

J: TRBJ1-2
length: 13
V: TRBV6-2/TRBV6-3
CDR3: CASSLPPTGGYTF

J: TRBJ2-1
length: 15
V: TRBV9
CDR3: CASCPSGGLYNEQFF